These T cell receptor beta chains were read from a single sample in a study of control samples from healthy donors and cancer patients. Profiling relied on immunoSEQ multiplex PCR, and the TCRdb table lists in-frame clones only, not all of them. The sample has tens of thousands of clones; roughly 90% are singletons. The specimen was PBMCs. These receptors originate from a man in his forties or fifties with head and neck cancer. Both conserved end residues are part of each CDR3. A D gene is named only where the DNA matches it firmly. Where a row states a size, it is once, few, many or the class of an expanded clone; other rows omit it.

V,size,J,D,CDR3,DNA
TRBV28,once,TRBJ1-5,-,CASRRVGGGNQPQHF,TGTGCCAGCAGGCGCGTTGGGGGCGGCAATCAGCCCCAGCATTTT
TRBV28,few,TRBJ1-4,TRBD1,CASRSQDRDEKLFF,TGTGCCAGCAGGTCCCAGGACAGGGATGAAAAACTGTTTTTT
TRBV15,-,TRBJ2-3,TRBD1,CATSRGTGNTDTQYF,TGTGCCACCAGCAGAGGGACAGGGAACACAGATACGCAGTATTTT
TRBV3-1/TRBV3-2,-,TRBJ2-6,-,CASSPPTGSPSGANVLTF,TGTGCCAGCAGCCCCCCGACAGGATCCCCTTCTGGGGCCAACGTCCTGACTTTC
TRBV19,-,TRBJ1-3,TRBD1,CASSIPDRGTCTIYF,TGTGCCAGTAGTATACCGGACAGGGGGACTTGCACCATATATTTT
TRBV30,-,TRBJ2-2,-,CAWESGLDTGELFF,TGTGCCTGGGAATCGGGACTCGACACCGGGGAGCTGTTTTTT
TRBV6-6,once,TRBJ1-6,-,CASRNTERGHLSLHF,TGTGCCAGCAGAAACACCGAGCGGGGACATTTGTCCCTCCACTTT
TRBV7-2,once,TRBJ2-7,TRBD2,CASSLAPRGGGHEQYF,TGTGCCAGCAGCTTAGCCCCCCGGGGGGGTGGGCACGAGCAGTACTTC
TRBV6-5,few,TRBJ2-7,-,CASSSDLAEQYF,TGTGCCAGCAGTTCGGATCTGGCCGAGCAGTACTTC
TRBV7-2,-,TRBJ1-6,-,CASSLDGYNSYNSPLHF,TGTGCCAGCAGCTTAGACGGATACAACTCCTATAATTCACCCCTCCACTTT
TRBV7-9,-,TRBJ2-2,-,CASRELTALGELFF,TGTGCCAGCAGGGAGCTAACTGCTCTCGGGGAGCTGTTTTTT
TRBV19,-,TRBJ2-1,TRBD2,CASRRGTSGSFSYNEQFF,TGTGCCAGTAGGAGAGGGACTAGCGGGTCTTTCTCCTACAATGAGCAGTTCTTC
TRBV19,-,TRBJ2-7,-,CASSIGGGRGNYEQYF,TGTGCCAGTAGTATCGGGGGAGGTCGGGGGAACTACGAGCAGTACTTC
TRBV18,-,TRBJ1-1,-,CASSPNRDTEAFF,TGTGCCAGCTCACCAAACAGAGACACTGAAGCTTTCTTT
TRBV23-1,-,TRBJ2-5,TRBD1,CASSRNRGRPETQYF,TGCGCCAGCAGTCGAAACAGGGGGCGCCCAGAGACCCAGTACTTC
TRBV30,-,TRBJ1-2,-,CAWNILANYGYTF,TGTGCCTGGAATATTTTAGCTAACTATGGCTACACCTTC
TRBV19,-,TRBJ2-1,TRBD2,CASSIDQASGANEQFF,TGTGCCAGTAGTATAGATCAGGCTAGCGGGGCCAATGAGCAGTTCTTC
TRBV6-6,-,TRBJ1-5,TRBD1,CASSRQGDSNQPQHF,TGTGCCAGCAGTCGACAGGGGGATAGCAATCAGCCCCAGCATTTT
TRBV9,-,TRBJ2-5,-,CASSVDGLAQTQYF,TGTGCCAGCAGCGTAGATGGGCTAGCGCAGACCCAGTACTTC
TRBV3-1/TRBV3-2,-,TRBJ2-7,-,CASSLSLGIEQYF,TGTGCCAGCAGCTTGTCTTTAGGGATCGAGCAGTACTTC
TRBV27,once,TRBJ1-5,-,CASSLSISQVRNQPQHF,TGTGCCAGCAGTTTATCTATCTCCCAGGTGAGAAATCAGCCCCAGCATTTT
TRBV27,-,TRBJ1-6,TRBD1,CASRGQYSPLHF,TGTGCCAGTAGGGGGCAGTATTCACCCCTCCACTTT
TRBV18,-,TRBJ1-1,TRBD1,CASSPEAGGNTEAFF,TGTGCCAGCTCACCAGAGGCAGGGGGTAACACTGAAGCTTTCTTT
TRBV25-1,-,TRBJ1-2,TRBD1,CASTKTGGGYTF,TGTGCCAGCACGAAGACAGGGGGTGGCTACACCTTC
TRBV3-1/TRBV3-2,-,TRBJ1-2,-,CASSQTGRGYTF,TGTGCCAGCAGCCAAACAGGGCGAGGCTACACCTTC
TRBV9,-,TRBJ1-2,-,CASSVLSRWTAYGYTF,TGTGCCAGCAGCGTCCTCTCAAGATGGACGGCCTATGGCTACACCTTC
TRBV28,-,TRBJ1-6,-,CASRKNGYGSPLHF,TGTGCCAGCAGAAAAAACGGCTACGGGTCACCCCTCCACTTT
TRBV6-2/TRBV6-3,-,TRBJ2-1,TRBD2,CASSWFVAGGHNEQFF,TGTGCCAGCAGCTGGTTCGTAGCGGGGGGCCACAATGAGCAGTTCTTC
TRBV29-1,-,TRBJ1-1,-,CSVRTVRTEAFF,TGCAGCGTCAGGACGGTCAGGACTGAAGCTTTCTTT
TRBV9,-,TRBJ2-7,-,CASSVEGRSSYEQYF,TGTGCCAGCAGCGTAGAGGGACGGAGCTCCTACGAGCAGTACTTC
TRBV28,-,TRBJ1-4,-,CASSHDGFNEKLFF,TGTGCCAGCAGTCACGACGGATTCAATGAAAAACTGTTTTTT
TRBV27,few,TRBJ2-1,-,CASSPAAGNNEQFF,TGTGCCAGCAGCCCCGCTGCGGGTAACAATGAGCAGTTCTTC
TRBV6-4,-,TRBJ2-1,TRBD2,CASSTTLTSGGGYNEQFF,TGTGCCAGCAGTACCACGTTGACTAGCGGGGGGGGATACAATGAGCAGTTCTTC
TRBV2,-,TRBJ2-5,TRBD1,CASSSTQGARETQYF,TGTGCCAGCAGTTCTACACAGGGGGCGAGAGAGACCCAGTACTTC
TRBV4-1,-,TRBJ2-3,-,CASSQRELEDTQYF,TGCGCCAGCAGCCAGCGAGAGTTGGAAGATACGCAGTATTTT
TRBV4-1,-,TRBJ1-2,-,CASSQDRHYGYTF,TGCGCCAGCAGCCAAGATCGCCACTATGGCTACACCTTC
TRBV7-9,-,TRBJ2-5,-,CASSLGRMGFQETQYF,TGTGCCAGCAGCTTAGGTCGGATGGGGTTCCAAGAGACCCAGTACTTC
TRBV29-1,-,TRBJ2-7,-,CSVGHPYEQYF,TGCAGCGTGGGACACCCCTACGAGCAGTACTTC
TRBV6-6,-,TRBJ2-1,-,CASSYRSDVLGNEQFF,TGTGCCAGCAGTTACCGGAGTGACGTTCTGGGCAATGAGCAGTTCTTC
TRBV4-2,-,TRBJ1-5,-,CASSPVAEDQPQHF,TGTGCCAGCAGCCCTGTCGCAGAGGATCAGCCCCAGCATTTT
TRBV27,-,TRBJ2-1,TRBD1,CASSLDRVSDEQFF,TGTGCCAGCAGTTTAGACAGGGTGTCGGATGAGCAGTTCTTC
TRBV12-3/TRBV12-4,-,TRBJ1-2,-,CASSPGGFYGYTF,TGTGCCAGCAGTCCCGGGGGGTTCTATGGCTACACCTTC
TRBV7-8,-,TRBJ1-3,-,CASSLGNRVGNTIYF,TGTGCCAGCAGCTTAGGAAACAGGGTCGGAAACACCATATATTTT
TRBV6-5,-,TRBJ1-6,-,CASRRQNSPLHF,TGTGCCAGCAGACGACAGAATTCACCCCTCCACTTT
TRBV3-1/TRBV3-2,-,TRBJ2-1,-,CASSQSRKRYNEQFF,TGTGCCAGCAGCCAATCTCGCAAACGGTACAATGAGCAGTTCTTC
TRBV4-1,-,TRBJ2-2,TRBD1,CASSKGAGGAGELFF,TGCGCCAGCAGCAAGGGGGCCGGTGGGGCCGGGGAGCTGTTTTTT
TRBV28,-,TRBJ2-5,-,CASSRRGWYQETQYF,TGTGCCAGCAGCCGTCGGGGGTGGTACCAAGAGACCCAGTACTTC
TRBV2,-,TRBJ1-5,-,CASSGLIFFSGRLPFNQPQHF,TGTGCCAGCAGTGGTCTCATTTTCTTCTCAGGCAGACTTCCCTTCAATCAGCCCCAGCATTTT
TRBV3-1/TRBV3-2,-,TRBJ2-7,-,CASSQQKRGEISYEQYF,TGTGCCAGCAGCCAACAAAAGAGGGGGGAGATCTCCTACGAGCAGTACTTC
TRBV7-5,-,TRBJ2-5,-,CVRSTQERGETQYF,TGTGTCAGAAGCACGCAGGAGCGTGGCGAGACCCAGTACTTC
TRBV6-1,-,TRBJ2-1,-,CASTTEAVYNEQFF,TGTGCCAGCACAACGGAAGCGGTGTACAATGAGCAGTTCTTC
TRBV6-5,many,TRBJ1-6,TRBD1,CATSDRWRNSPLHF,TGTGCCACCTCGGACAGGTGGAGGAATTCACCCCTCCACTTT
TRBV29-1,-,TRBJ1-1,TRBD1,CSGGDRGTEAFF,TGCAGCGGTGGGGACAGGGGGACTGAAGCTTTCTTT
TRBV2,once,TRBJ1-2,-,CASIRASENYGYTF,TGTGCCAGCATTCGCGCGTCGGAGAACTATGGCTACACCTTC
TRBV29-1,few,TRBJ2-3,-,CSVEDYGSSTDTQYF,TGCAGCGTTGAAGATTACGGGTCTAGCACAGATACGCAGTATTTT
TRBV5-1,-,TRBJ2-1,TRBD2,CASSSERGPYNEQFF,TGCGCCAGCAGCTCCGAGCGGGGGCCTTACAATGAGCAGTTCTTC
TRBV7-8,-,TRBJ2-7,-,CASSLYEGMGAGSPYEQYF,TGTGCCAGCAGCTTATACGAGGGGATGGGGGCGGGCTCCCCTTACGAGCAGTACTTC
TRBV7-3,-,TRBJ1-1,-,CASSFGGITEAFF,TGTGCCAGCAGCTTTGGGGGTATCACTGAAGCTTTCTTT
TRBV10-3,-,TRBJ2-5,TRBD2,CAINEQRGPRETQYF,TGTGCCATCAACGAGCAGCGGGGGCCCCGGGAGACCCAGTACTTC
TRBV9,-,TRBJ2-2,-,CASSVGATGELFF,TGTGCCAGCAGCGTAGGAGCCACCGGGGAGCTGTTTTTT